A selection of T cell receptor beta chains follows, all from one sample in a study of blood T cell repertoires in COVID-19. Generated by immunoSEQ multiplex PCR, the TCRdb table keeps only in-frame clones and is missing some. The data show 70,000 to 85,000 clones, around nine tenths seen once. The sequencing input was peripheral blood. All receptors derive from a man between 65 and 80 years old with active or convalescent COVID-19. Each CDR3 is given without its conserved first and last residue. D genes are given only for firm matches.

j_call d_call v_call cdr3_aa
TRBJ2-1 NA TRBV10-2 ASSEVASGRYNEQF
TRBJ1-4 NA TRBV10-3 ASRGGALNEKLF
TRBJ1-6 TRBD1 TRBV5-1 ASSPTGKLDNSPLH
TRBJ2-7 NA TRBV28 ASSLPLNEQY
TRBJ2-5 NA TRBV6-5 ASSQQETQY
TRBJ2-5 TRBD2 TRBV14 ASSQAGLAGGGETQY
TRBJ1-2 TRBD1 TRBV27 ASSLRQGEGNT
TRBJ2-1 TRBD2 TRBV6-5 ASSPAGGANNEQF
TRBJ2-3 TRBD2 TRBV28 ASSRRPGLASRTDTQY
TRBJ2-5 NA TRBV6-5 ASRGVQETQY
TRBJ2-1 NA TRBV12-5 ASGLVHWQGSRDEQF
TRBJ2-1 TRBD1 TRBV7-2 ASSHRGLGYNEQF
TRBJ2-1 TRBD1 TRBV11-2 ASSLAQGAPEEQF
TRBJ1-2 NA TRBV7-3 ASSLDSTNYGYT
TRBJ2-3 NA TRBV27 ASRRGTDTQY
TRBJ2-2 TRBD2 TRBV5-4 ASKLAGSGTGELF
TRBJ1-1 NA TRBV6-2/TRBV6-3 ASSYWGQNTEAF
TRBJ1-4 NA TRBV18 ASSPGTSQKEKLF
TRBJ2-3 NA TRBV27 ASSLTGASATDTQY
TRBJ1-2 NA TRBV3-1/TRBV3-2 ASSQELGVYGYT
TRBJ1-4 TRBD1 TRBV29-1 SVAYRGTNEKLF
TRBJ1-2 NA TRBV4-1 ASSQDVVSANYGYT
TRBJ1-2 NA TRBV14 ASSQELYGYT
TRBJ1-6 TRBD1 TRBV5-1 ASSTNGQGHDYSYNSPLH
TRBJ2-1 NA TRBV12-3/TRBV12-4 ASSMGQLEQF
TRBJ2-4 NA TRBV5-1 ASSLGTAGAARIGAKNIQY
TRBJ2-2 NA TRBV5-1 ASSFGRGTGELF
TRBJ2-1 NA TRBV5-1 ASSLERGRSSNEQF
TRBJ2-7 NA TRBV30 AWSYGLRVEQY
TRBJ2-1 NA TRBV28 ASSFSRARTQF
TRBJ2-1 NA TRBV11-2 ASSLLYRALYNEQF
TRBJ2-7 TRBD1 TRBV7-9 ASSFDRVRNEQY
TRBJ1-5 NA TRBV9 ASSVDGGIQPQH
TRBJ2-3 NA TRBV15 ATSRDSPLGADTQY
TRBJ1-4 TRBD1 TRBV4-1 ASSQTGDGKLF
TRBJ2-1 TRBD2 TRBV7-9 ASSRGGLADNEQF
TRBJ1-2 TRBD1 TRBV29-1 SVVLGQGTGYT
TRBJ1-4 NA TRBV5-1 ASSLEGRNEKLF
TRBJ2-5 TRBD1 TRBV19 ASSKGQGAGETQY
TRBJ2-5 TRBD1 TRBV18 ASSRPTGGQETQY
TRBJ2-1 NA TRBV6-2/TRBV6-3 ASSYSWRNEQF
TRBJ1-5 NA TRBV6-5 ASKGVGVGQPQH
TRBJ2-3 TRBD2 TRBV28 ASSLPPTSGRRRAGTDTQY
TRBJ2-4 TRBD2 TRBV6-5 ASSDLGGNIQY
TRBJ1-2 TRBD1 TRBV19 AAYGGQRHYGYT
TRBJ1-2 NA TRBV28 ASSLRRDGYT
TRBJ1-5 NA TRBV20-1 SASRRGSNQPQH
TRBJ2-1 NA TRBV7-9 ASSSQGWEQF
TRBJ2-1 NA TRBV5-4 ASHQRVGAYNEQF
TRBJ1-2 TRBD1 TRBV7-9 ASSHDGTGDYGYT
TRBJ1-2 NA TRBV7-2 ASSLDSGLYGYT
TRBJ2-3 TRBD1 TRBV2 ASNKRQGVADTQY
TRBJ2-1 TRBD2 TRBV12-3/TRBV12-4 ASSARTSGSL
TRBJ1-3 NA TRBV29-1 GAISITGNTIY
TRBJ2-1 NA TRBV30 AWTRGRAYNEQF